Here is one T cell receptor (beta chain) with its context. Per the study methods: How many nucleated cells were present was estimated from reference gene primer amplification. The method was immunoSEQ multiplex PCR; TCRdb's version includes in-frame clones alone and lacks a portion of them. Clone size and the V and J calls come from that table; the DNA yielded D and trimming. This sample has 100,000 to 150,000 clones; approximately 80% occur once, and the top ten carry about 3.8%. The V gene end was trimmed by 4 bases and the J gene end by 3 bases; junction bases not matched to a gene: 5. CDR1 LNHNV and CDR2 YYDKDF come from the germline V gene (reference sequence). The CDR3 length is 16 residues. This record belongs to a study of blood T cell repertoires in COVID-19. Study background: Samples came from the United States, Italy and Spain, spanning acute and convalescent COVID-19. Sample material is recorded as cDNA or gDNA derived from T cells, B-cell-depleted T cells, or PBMCs.

The sequenced material came from peripheral blood. This clonotype was sampled from a woman in her fifties or sixties with acute or convalescent COVID-19. V is TRBV15 and J is TRBJ2-1; 11 bases map to TRBD2. CDR3 loop: CATSKGLAGLYNEQFF. The CDR3 region has the DNA TGTGCCACCAGCAAAGGACTAGCGGGCCTCTACAATGAGCAGTTCTTC. The full variable domain, its missing parts supplied by reference TRBV15 and TRBJ2-1, is DAMVIQNPRYQVTQFGKPVTLSCSQTLNHNVMYWYQQKSSQAPKLLFHYYDKDFNNEADTPDNFQSRRPNTSFCFLDIRSPGLGDTAMYLCATSKGLAGLYNEQFFGPGTRLTVL.